These 6 T cell receptor beta chains were all obtained from the same sample, sequenced in a study of vaccination and CD4 T cells after COVID-19. Their cognate antigens are unknown. The treatment was: approximately 9-day PBMC culture with coronavirus spike peptide pools or control peptides (ViraFEST assay). Sequencing of the DNA from cultured CD4+ T cells was carried out with the Oncomine TCR Beta short-read assay. TCRdb re-called the PCR reads through MiXCR, storing one row per CDR3 protein. The sample lists tens of thousands of distinct CDR3 sequences, approximately 50% seen once, with around 3% in the top ten. Sample: CD4+ T cells from blood, cultured in vitro. These receptors came from a human donor who had recovered from COVID-19.

This clonotype has just a few counts. The chain links TRBV7-3 to TRBJ2-2; D uncertain. The germline CDR1 and CDR2 sequences are SGHTA and FQGTGA. The CDR3 contains 14 residues. V lost 3 bases, J lost 4 bases, and 9 bases lay in between. CDR3 sequence reads: CASSLQAATGELFF. The CDR3 region has the DNA TGTGCCAGCAGCTTGCAGGCTGCCACCGGGGAGCTGTTTTTT.

This clonotype was seen a few times. The chain couples TRBV7-2 to TRBJ2-1, with 9 bases identical to TRBD2. The J call may be faulty, since TRBJ2-7 better matches the DNA end. Looked up from germline, CDR1 is SGHTA and CDR2 is FQGNSA. This CDR3 contains 15 residues. As DNA, the CDR3 is TGTGCCAGCAGCTTGGATAGCGGGAGAACGAGGGAGCAGTACTTC. Translation: CASSLDSGRTREQYF.

The chain couples TRBV7-8 to TRBJ2-5, with 12 bases matching TRBD2. The junction had 9 bases not matched to a gene; V was cut back by 5 bases and J by 5 bases. The CDR3 consists of 16 residues. Germline values: CDR1 SGHVS, CDR2 FQNEAQ. This CDR3 reads CASSPTLAGGTETQYF. The DNA for the CDR3 is TGTGCCAGCAGCCCTACGCTAGCGGGAGGGACGGAGACCCAGTACTTC.

This chain joins TRBV20-1 and TRBJ2-5; 12 bases are shared with TRBD2. After removal of 2 bases from V and 5 bases from J, the junction contained 6 bases not matched to a gene. CDR3 length: 15 residues. CDR1 and CDR2 (germline): DFQATT, SNEGSKA (reference sequence). CDR3 loop: CSARYRLAGVETQYF. In DNA form, the CDR3 reads TGCAGTGCTAGATATCGACTAGCGGGAGTGGAGACCCAGTACTTC.

This chain uses TRBV4-3 with TRBJ2-3, with 12 positions matching TRBD2. The CDR3 consists of 15 residues. V was pared by 4 bases and J by 5 bases, with 4 bases of the junction left unmatched. Germline CDR1 reads LGHNA; CDR2 reads YSLEER. This CDR3 is CASSRTSGEIDTQYF. DNA of the CDR3: TGCGCCAGCAGCCGGACTAGCGGGGAGATAGATACGCAGTATTTT.

CDR3 amino acids: CASSLGGLPYEQYF. The CDR3 nucleotides are TGTGCCAGCAGTCTGGGGGGGCTTCCCTACGAGCAGTACTTC. The chain carries TRBV27 and TRBJ2-7, with a possible D match to TRBD2 (7 bases). V was trimmed by 5 bases and J by 2 bases, leaving 13 bases between them. This CDR3 contains 14 residues. Germline CDR1 MNHEY, CDR2 SMNVEV (reference sequence).